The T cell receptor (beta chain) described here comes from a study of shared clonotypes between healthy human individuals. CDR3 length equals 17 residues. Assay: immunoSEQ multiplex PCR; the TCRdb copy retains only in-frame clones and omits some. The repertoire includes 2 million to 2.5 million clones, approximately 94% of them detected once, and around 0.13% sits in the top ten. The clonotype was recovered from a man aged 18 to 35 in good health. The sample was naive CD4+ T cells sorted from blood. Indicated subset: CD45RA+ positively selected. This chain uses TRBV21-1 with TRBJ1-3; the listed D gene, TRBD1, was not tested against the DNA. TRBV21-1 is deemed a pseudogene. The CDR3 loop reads CATSTGKKGVRGNTIYF. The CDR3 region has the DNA TGTGCCACCTCCACAGGGAAAAAAGGGGTACGTGGAAACACCATATATTTT.